This TCR beta chain was captured in a study of blood T cell repertoires in COVID-19. Looking at the study overall: Whether acute or convalescent, the COVID-19 samples came from the United States, Italy and Spain.

Seattle patient enrollment occurred during active infection, with longitudinal follow-up thereafter. Trimming pared 1 base from V and 0 bases from J, leaving 4 bases between. The germline CDR1 and CDR2 sequences are LNHNV and YYDKDF (reference sequence). This CDR3 region has 14 residues. Per the study methods: The assay estimated nucleated cells by amplifying reference gene primers. This table comes from immunoSEQ multiplex PCR, and its TCRdb copy is limited to in-frame clones, with some not included. V, J and clone size are those of that table, while D and trimming were read from the DNA. The sample includes 400,000 to 450,000 clones, about 91% seen only once; the top ten take 1.5% to 1.9%.

The receptor was derived from a middle-aged woman with COVID-19, enrolled during active disease. Material: peripheral blood. The chain is built from TRBV15 and TRBJ1-3; D uncertain. CDR3 nucleotides: TGTGCCACCAGCAGAGGCAGCTCTGGAAACACCATATATTTT. It yields the protein CATSRGSSGNTIYF.